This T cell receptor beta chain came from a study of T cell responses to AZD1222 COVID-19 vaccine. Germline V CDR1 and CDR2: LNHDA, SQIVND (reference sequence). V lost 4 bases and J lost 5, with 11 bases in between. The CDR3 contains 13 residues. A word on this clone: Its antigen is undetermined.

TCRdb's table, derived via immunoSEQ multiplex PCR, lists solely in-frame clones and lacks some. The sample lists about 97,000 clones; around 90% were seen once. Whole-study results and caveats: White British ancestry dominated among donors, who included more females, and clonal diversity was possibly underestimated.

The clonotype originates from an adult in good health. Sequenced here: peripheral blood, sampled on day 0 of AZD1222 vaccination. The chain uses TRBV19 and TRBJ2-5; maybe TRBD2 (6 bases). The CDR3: CASSRDWGETQYF. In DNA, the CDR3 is TGTGCCAGTAGTAGGGACTGGGGGGAGACCCAGTACTTC.